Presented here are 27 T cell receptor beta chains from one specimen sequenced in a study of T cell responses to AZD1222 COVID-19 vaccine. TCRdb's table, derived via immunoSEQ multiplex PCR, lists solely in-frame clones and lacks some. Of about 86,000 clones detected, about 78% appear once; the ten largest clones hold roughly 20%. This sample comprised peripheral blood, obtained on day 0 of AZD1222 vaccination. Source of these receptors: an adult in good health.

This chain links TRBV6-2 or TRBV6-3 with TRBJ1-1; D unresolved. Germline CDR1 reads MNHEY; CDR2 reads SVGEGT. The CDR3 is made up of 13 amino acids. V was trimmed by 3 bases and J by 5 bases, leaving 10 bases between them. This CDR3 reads CASSYSRETEAFF. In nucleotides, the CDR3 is TGTGCCAGCAGTTATAGTAGGGAGACTGAAGCTTTCTTT.

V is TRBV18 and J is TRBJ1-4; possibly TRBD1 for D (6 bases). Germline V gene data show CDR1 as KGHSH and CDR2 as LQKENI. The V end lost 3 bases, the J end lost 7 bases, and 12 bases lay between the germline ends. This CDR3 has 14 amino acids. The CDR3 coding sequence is TGTGCCAGCTCACCGGGGGGGGCCGGTGAAAAACTGTTTTTT. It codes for CASSPGGAGEKLFF. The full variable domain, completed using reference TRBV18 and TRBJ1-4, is NAGVMQNPRHLVRRRGQEARLRCSPMKGHSHVYWYRQLPEEGLKFMVYLQKENIIDESGMPKERFSAEFPKEGPSILRIQQVVRGDSAAYFCASSPGGAGEKLFFGSGTQLSVL.

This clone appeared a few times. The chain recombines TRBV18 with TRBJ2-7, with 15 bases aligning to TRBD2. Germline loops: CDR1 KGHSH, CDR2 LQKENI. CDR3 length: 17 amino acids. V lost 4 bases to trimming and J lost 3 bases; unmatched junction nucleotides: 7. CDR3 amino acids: CASSLSRTSGRVYEQYF. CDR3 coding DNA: TGTGCCAGCTCACTCTCGAGGACTAGCGGGAGGGTCTACGAGCAGTACTTC.

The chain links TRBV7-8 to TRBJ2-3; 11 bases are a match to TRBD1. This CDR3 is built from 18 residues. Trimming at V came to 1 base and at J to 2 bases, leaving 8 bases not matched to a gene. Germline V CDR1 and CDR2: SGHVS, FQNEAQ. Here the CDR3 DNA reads TGTGCCAGCAGCTTAGTGTCTGGACAGGGGGCCAACACAGATACGCAGTATTTT. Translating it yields CASSLVSGQGANTDTQYF.

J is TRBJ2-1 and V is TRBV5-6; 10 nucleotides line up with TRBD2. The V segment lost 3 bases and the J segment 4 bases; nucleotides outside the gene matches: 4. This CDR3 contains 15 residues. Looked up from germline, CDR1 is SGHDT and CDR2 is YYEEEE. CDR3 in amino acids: CASSYGLAVYNEQFF. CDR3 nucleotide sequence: TGTGCCAGCAGCTACGGACTAGCGGTTTACAATGAGCAGTTCTTC.

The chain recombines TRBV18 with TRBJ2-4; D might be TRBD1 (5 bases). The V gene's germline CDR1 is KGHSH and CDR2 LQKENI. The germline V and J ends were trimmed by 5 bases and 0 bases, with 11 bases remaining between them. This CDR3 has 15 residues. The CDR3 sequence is CASSSTALAKNIQYF. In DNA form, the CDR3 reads TGTGCCAGCTCATCGACAGCGCTAGCCAAAAACATTCAGTACTTC.

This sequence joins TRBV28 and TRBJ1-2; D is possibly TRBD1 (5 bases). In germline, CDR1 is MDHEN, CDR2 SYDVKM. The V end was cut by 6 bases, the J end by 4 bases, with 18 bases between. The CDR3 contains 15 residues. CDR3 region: CASSSNRQSAYGYTF. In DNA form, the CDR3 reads TGTGCCAGCAGCTCCAATAGACAGAGTGCCTATGGCTACACCTTC.

This chain's CDR3 is CASSSGMRQFEAFF. The CDR3 region has the DNA TGTGCCAGCAGCTCCGGGATGAGGCAGTTTGAAGCTTTCTTT. The chain joins TRBV6-5 to TRBJ1-1; D unclear. Germline V gives CDR1 MNHEY, CDR2 SVGAGI. V lost 6 bases, J lost 7 bases, and 18 bases lay in between. The CDR3 is 14 amino acids.

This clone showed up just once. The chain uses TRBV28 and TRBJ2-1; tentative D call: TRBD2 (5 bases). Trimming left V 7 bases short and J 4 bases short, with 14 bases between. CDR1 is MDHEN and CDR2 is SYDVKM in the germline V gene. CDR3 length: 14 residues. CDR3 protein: CASNFGDRYNEQFF. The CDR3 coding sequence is TGTGCCAGCAATTTCGGGGATCGATACAATGAGCAGTTCTTC.

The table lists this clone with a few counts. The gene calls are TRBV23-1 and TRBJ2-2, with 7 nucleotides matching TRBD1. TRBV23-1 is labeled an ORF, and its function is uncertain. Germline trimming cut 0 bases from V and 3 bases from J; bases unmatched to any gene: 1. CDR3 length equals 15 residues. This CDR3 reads CASSQSGGYTGELFF. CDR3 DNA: TGCGCCAGCAGTCAATCAGGGGGCTACACCGGGGAGCTGTTTTTT.

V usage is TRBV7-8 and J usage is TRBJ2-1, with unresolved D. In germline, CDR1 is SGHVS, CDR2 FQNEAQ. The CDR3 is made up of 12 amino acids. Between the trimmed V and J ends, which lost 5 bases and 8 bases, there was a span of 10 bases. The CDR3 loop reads CASSQAFHEQFF. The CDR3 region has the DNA TGTGCCAGCAGCCAAGCCTTCCATGAGCAGTTCTTC.

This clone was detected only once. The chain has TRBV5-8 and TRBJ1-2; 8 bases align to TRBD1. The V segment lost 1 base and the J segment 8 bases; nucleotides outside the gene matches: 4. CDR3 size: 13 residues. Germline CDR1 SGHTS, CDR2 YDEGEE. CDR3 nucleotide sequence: TGTGCCAGCAGCTTGCAGGGGGCGAGGGGCTACACCTTC. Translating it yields CASSLQGARGYTF.

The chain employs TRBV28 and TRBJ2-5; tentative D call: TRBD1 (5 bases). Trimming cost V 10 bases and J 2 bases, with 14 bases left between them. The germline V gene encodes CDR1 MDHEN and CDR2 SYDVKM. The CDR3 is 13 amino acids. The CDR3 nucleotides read TGTGCCACACGGTGGACACTACAAGAGACCCAGTACTTC. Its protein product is CATRWTLQETQYF.

CDR3 loop: CASSLEGYGYTF. The CDR3 coding sequence is TGTGCCAGCAGCTTAGAGGGGTATGGCTACACCTTC. The genes are TRBV11-2 and TRBJ1-2; unclear D gene. The V end lost 0 bases, the J end lost 5 bases, and 4 bases lay between the germline ends. Germline V CDR1 and CDR2: SGHAT, FQNNGV. The CDR3 is 12 amino acids.

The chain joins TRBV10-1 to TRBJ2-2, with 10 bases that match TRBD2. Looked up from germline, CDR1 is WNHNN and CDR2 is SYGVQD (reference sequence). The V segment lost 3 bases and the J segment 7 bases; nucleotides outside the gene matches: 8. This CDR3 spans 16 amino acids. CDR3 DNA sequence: TGCGCCAGCAGTGATGTGCTAGCGGGAGTGGTCGGGGAGCTGTTTTTT. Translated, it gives CASSDVLAGVVGELFF.

This CDR3 reads CASSLAAGAPPYEQYF. The CDR3, as DNA: TGCGCCAGCAGCTTGGCGGCGGGAGCTCCACCCTACGAGCAGTACTTC. J is TRBJ2-7 and V is TRBV5-1, with TRBD2 matching over 7 bases. The germline CDR1 and CDR2 sequences are SGHRS and YFSETQ. The CDR3 totals 16 residues. The ends lost 0 bases at V and 2 bases at J; junction bases unmatched: 8.

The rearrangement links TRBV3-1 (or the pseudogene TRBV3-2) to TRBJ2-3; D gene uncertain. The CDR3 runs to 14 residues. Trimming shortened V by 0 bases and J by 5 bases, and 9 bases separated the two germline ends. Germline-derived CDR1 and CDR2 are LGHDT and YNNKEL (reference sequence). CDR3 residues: CASSQDLGLDTQYF. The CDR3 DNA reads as TGTGCCAGCAGCCAAGATCTCGGGCTAGATACGCAGTATTTT.

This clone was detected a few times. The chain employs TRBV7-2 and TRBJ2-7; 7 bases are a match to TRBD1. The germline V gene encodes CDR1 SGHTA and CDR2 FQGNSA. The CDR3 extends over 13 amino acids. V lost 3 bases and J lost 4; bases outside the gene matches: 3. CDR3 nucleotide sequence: TGTGCCAGCAGCTTCGCACAGGGGTACGAGCAGTACTTC. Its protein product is CASSFAQGYEQYF.

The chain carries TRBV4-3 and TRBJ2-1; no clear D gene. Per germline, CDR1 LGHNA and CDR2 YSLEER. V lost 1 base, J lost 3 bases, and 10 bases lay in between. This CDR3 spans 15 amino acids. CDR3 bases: TGCGCCAGCAGCCAAGCCGCCGGGTACTACAATGAGCAGTTCTTC. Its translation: CASSQAAGYYNEQFF.

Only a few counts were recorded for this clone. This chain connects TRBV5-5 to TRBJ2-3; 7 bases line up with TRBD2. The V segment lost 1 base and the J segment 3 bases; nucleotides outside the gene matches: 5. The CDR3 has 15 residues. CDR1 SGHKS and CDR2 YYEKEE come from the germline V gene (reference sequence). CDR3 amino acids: CASSLIGLETDTQYF. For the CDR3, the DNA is TGTGCCAGCAGCTTGATAGGACTAGAAACAGATACGCAGTATTTT.

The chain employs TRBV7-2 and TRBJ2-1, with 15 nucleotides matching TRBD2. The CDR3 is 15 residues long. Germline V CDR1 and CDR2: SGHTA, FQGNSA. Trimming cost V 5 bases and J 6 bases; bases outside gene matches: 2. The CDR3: CASSGLAGGRNEQFF. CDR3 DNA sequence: TGTGCCAGCAGCGGACTAGCGGGAGGGCGCAATGAGCAGTTCTTC.

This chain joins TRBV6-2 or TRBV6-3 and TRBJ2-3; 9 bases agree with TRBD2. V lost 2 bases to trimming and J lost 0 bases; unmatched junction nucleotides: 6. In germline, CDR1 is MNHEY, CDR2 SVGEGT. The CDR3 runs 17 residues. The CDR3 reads CASSYPTSGYSTDTQYF. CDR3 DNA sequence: TGTGCCAGCAGTTACCCGACTAGCGGTTATAGCACAGATACGCAGTATTTT.

The CDR3 loop reads CASSPGLASYEQYF. The DNA of the CDR3 is TGTGCCAGCAGCCCGGGACTGGCCTCCTACGAGCAGTACTTC. The chain uses TRBV7-9 and TRBJ2-7, with a possible D match to TRBD2 (6 bases). Germline CDR1 and CDR2: SEHNR and FQNEAQ (reference sequence). Trimming left V 5 bases short and J 0 bases short, with 11 bases between. The CDR3 covers 14 residues.

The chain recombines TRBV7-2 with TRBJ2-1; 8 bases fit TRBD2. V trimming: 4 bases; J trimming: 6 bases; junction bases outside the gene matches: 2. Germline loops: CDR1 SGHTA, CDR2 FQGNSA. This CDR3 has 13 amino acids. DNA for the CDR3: TGTGCCAGCAGCTCGAGCGGGAGCAATGAGCAGTTCTTC. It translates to CASSSSGSNEQFF.

CDR3: CASRQGDYGYTF. The DNA for the CDR3 is TGTGCCAGCAGGCAGGGGGACTATGGCTACACCTTC. The chain links TRBV6-5 to TRBJ1-2; 7 bases match TRBD1. This CDR3 has 12 amino acids. V lost 6 bases and J lost 3; bases outside the gene matches: 1. Germline-derived CDR1 and CDR2 are MNHEY and SVGAGI.

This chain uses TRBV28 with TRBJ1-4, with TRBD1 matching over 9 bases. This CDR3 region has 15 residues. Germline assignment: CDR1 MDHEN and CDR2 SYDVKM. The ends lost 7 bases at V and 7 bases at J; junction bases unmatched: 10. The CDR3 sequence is CASTRFRQGGEKLFF. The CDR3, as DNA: TGTGCCAGCACACGATTTAGACAGGGGGGTGAAAAACTGTTTTTT.

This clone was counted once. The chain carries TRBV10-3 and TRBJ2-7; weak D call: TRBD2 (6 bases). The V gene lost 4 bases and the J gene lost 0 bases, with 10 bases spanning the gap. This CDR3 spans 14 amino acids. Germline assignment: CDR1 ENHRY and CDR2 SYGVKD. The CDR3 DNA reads TGTGCCATCAGTGGAACTAGCAACTCCTACGAGCAGTACTTC. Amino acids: CAISGTSNSYEQYF.